What follows describes a single TCR beta chain. Its antigen is undetermined. This entry belongs to a study of cytotoxic CD8 clonotypes in ibrutinib-treated CLL. Study observations and caveats: With treatment, public clonotypes, which were uncommon, either contracted or remained stable.

Frozen-stored PBMCs produced about 2 micrograms of genomic DNA for TCR beta libraries. Sequencing was performed with immunoSEQ multiplex PCR; in TCRdb, only in-frame clones are kept and a portion is missing. The data contain more than 85,000 clones, around four fifths of them singletons. Germline CDR1 reads SGHDT; CDR2 reads YYEEEE. Trimming took off 3 bases at V and 7 bases at J, with 19 bases between the two ends. The CDR3 covers 15 residues. This sequence was found in a human donor with chronic lymphocytic leukemia. The chain employs TRBV5-6 and TRBJ1-2; D may be TRBD1 (6 bases). This material consisted of PBMCs, taken after 12 months of ibrutinib treatment. The CDR3 DNA follows: TGTGCCAGCAGCTCCCTCCAGGGGATCAAAGGTGGCTACACCTTC. Its protein product is CASSSLQGIKGGYTF. Using reference TRBV5-6 and TRBJ1-2 for the parts outside the CDR3, the full variable domain is DAGVTQSPTHLIKTRGQQVTLRCSPKSGHDTVSWYQQALGQGPQFIFQYYEEEERQRGNFPDRFSGHQFPNYSSELNVNALLLGDSALYLCASSSLQGIKGGYTFGSGTRLTVV.